One sample yielded the 21 T cell receptor beta chains listed below, sequenced in a study of T-cell memory formation after mild COVID-19. TCRdb re-analysed the 5' RACE reads in MiXCR, keeping a single row per CDR3 protein. This sample carries about 390,000 distinct CDR3 sequences, approximately 16% of them seen once, and the ten largest clones take around a fifth. What was sequenced was PBMCs or a T cell subset sorted from them (not recorded which). The receptors derive from a man between 18 and 35 years old who had mild COVID-19 (a few samples of this study predate the infection). Cell type and time point are not known.

This clonotype was counted only a few times. This chain links TRBV5-5 with TRBJ1-2, with TRBD1 as a possible D gene (6 bases). Between the trimmed V and J ends, which lost 4 bases and 5 bases, there was a span of 15 bases. CDR1 and CDR2 from the germline V gene are SGHKS and YYEKEE (reference sequence). The CDR3 contains 14 residues. The CDR3: CASSQQGTAYGYTF. CDR3 DNA sequence: TGTGCCAGCAGCCAACAGGGTACAGCTTATGGCTACACCTTC.

This clonotype has just a few counts. The J gene is TRBJ1-4, the V gene TRBV6-5; the D gene is possibly TRBD1 (5 bases). Trimming took 5 bases from V and 0 from J, leaving 16 bases between them. The CDR3 sequence is 17 residues long. Germline V gives CDR1 MNHEY, CDR2 SVGAGI. This chain's CDR3 is CASSRQGSLATNEKLFF. The CDR3 DNA follows: TGTGCCAGCAGTCGCCAGGGCTCCCTTGCAACTAATGAAAAACTGTTTTTT.

The chain is built from TRBV6-2 or TRBV6-3 and TRBJ1-5, with D maybe TRBD1 (5 bases). This CDR3 has 13 amino acids. Trimming pared 6 bases from V and 9 bases from J, leaving 15 bases between. Germline-derived CDR1 and CDR2 are MNHEY and SVGEGT. The CDR3 protein is CASRDNHSRPQHF. In nucleotides, the CDR3 is TGTGCCAGCAGGGACAACCATTCCCGGCCCCAGCATTTT.

The V call is TRBV29-1, the J call TRBJ1-1; possible D gene TRBD1, 6 bases. V lost 2 bases and J 4 bases, leaving 14 bases between the germline ends. This CDR3 has 14 residues. Germline CDR1 and CDR2: SQVTM and ANQGSEA. The CDR3 nucleotides read TGCAGCGTTGAACCCGGGACACCCGCCACTGAAGCTTTCTTT. Protein: CSVEPGTPATEAFF.

There are a few counts of this clonotype. J is TRBJ2-1 and V is TRBV20-1; TRBD2 aligns across 8 bases. Germline CDR1 is DFQATT and CDR2 is SNEGSKA (reference sequence). CDR3 size: 14 residues. Germline trimming cut 2 bases from V and 9 bases from J; bases unmatched to any gene: 9. The CDR3 region is CSARHCGGTGEQFF. The CDR3 coding sequence is TGCAGTGCTAGACATTGCGGGGGGACTGGTGAGCAGTTCTTC.

This clonotype was seen more than once but under ten times. This chain links TRBV6-6 with TRBJ2-7; D gene ambiguous. V was trimmed by 5 bases and J by 5 bases, leaving 13 bases between them. CDR1 is MNHNY, CDR2 SVGAGI, per germline (reference sequence). The CDR3 is made up of 13 amino acids. This chain's CDR3 is CASSPDPFNEQYF. For the CDR3, the DNA is TGTGCCAGCAGTCCCGACCCTTTTAACGAGCAGTACTTC.

The CDR3 reads CATGTGGATVQYF. The CDR3 nucleotides are TGTGCCACCGGGACAGGGGGCGCAACGGTCCAGTACTTC. The chain carries TRBV19 and TRBJ2-5; 12 bases are shared with TRBD1. V was clipped by 10 bases and J by 10 bases; unmatched bases: 10. This CDR3 contains 13 residues. CDR1 and CDR2 (germline): LNHDA, SQIVND (reference sequence).

The chain recombines TRBV20-1 with TRBJ1-5; D not resolved. There are 13 residues in the CDR3. Trimming stripped 2 bases from V and 4 bases from J, with 9 bases between. Germline CDR1 DFQATT, CDR2 SNEGSKA (reference sequence). The CDR3 is CSARRQVNQPQHF. DNA of the CDR3: TGCAGTGCTAGAAGACAAGTGAATCAGCCCCAGCATTTT.

This clonotype was recorded at least ten times. V and J are TRBV5-6 and TRBJ2-7, with TRBD1 matching 8 bases. Trimming took 3 bases from V and 6 from J; bases not matched to a gene: 8. From germline, CDR1 is SGHDT and CDR2 YYEEEE. This CDR3 comprises 14 residues. CDR3 amino acids: CASSWGTGWAEQYV. Written as DNA, the CDR3 is TGTGCCAGCAGCTGGGGGACAGGTTGGGCCGAGCAGTACGTC.

The rearrangement links TRBV6-5 to TRBJ1-1, with D possibly matching TRBD1 (5 bases). Germline CDR1 reads MNHEY; CDR2 reads SVGAGI. V lost 6 bases and J 3 bases, leaving 11 bases between the germline ends. The CDR3 extends over 13 amino acids. In DNA form, the CDR3 reads TGTGCCAGCAGCCTAGGGGATTACACTGAAGCTTTCTTT. Amino acid sequence: CASSLGDYTEAFF.

V gene TRBV19 combines with J gene TRBJ1-4; D is undetermined. The V gene lost 3 bases and the J gene lost 5 bases, with 10 bases spanning the gap. Germline CDR1 LNHDA, CDR2 SQIVND (reference sequence). CDR3 length: 14 amino acids. The CDR3 DNA reads as TGTGCCAGTAGTATGGTCGGCCTCAATGAAAAACTGTTTTTT. It translates to CASSMVGLNEKLFF.

Here the CDR3 reads CASSALRGGGTDTQYF. The CDR3 DNA reads TGTGCCAGCAGCGCCCTACGGGGGGGCGGCACAGATACGCAGTATTTT. V gene TRBV7-3 combines with J gene TRBJ2-3; 8 bases map to TRBD2. There are 16 residues in the CDR3. Trimming at V came to 5 bases and at J to 1 base, leaving 8 bases not matched to a gene. Germline V gene data show CDR1 as SGHTA and CDR2 as FQGTGA.

The V call is TRBV27, the J call TRBJ2-5; the match to TRBD1 covers 7 bases. The CDR3 is made up of 13 amino acids. Germline V gives CDR1 MNHEY, CDR2 SMNVEV (reference sequence). V shed 6 bases and J 5 bases; nucleotides not matched to a gene: 6. The CDR3 DNA reads as TGTGCCAGCAGGAAGGGGGCGGCGGAGACCCAGTACTTC. This codes for CASRKGAAETQYF.

In its sample, this clonotype was seen a few times. The chain carries TRBV18 and TRBJ2-2; D unclear. Trimming cost V 2 bases and J 3 bases, with 4 bases left between them. CDR3 size: 13 residues. Germline V CDR1 and CDR2: KGHSH, LQKENI. This CDR3 reads CASSPSDTGELFF. The CDR3 DNA reads TGTGCCAGCTCACCATCCGACACCGGGGAGCTGTTTTTT.

The chain carries TRBV13 and TRBJ2-1, with 9 nucleotides matching TRBD2. Trimming took 2 bases from V and 6 from J; bases not matched to a gene: 8. CDR3 length: 16 amino acids. The V gene's germline CDR1 is PRHDT and CDR2 FYEKMQ (reference sequence). CDR3 sequence reads: CASSLRALAGSNEQFF. The DNA of the CDR3 is TGTGCCAGCAGCTTACGGGCGCTAGCGGGGAGCAATGAGCAGTTCTTC.

V is TRBV12-3 or TRBV12-4 and J is TRBJ2-7; D uncertain. This CDR3 has 15 residues. Trimming removed 6 bases from V and 3 bases from J, with 18 bases in between. The CDR3 is CASSPVGSSGYEQYF. The CDR3 DNA sequence: TGTGCCAGCAGCCCCGTGGGTAGTTCGGGCTACGAGCAGTACTTC.

A few counts support this clonotype. The V and J genes are TRBV12-3 or TRBV12-4 and TRBJ2-5, with D unresolved. Trimming shortened V by 6 bases and J by 4 bases, and 9 bases separated the two germline ends. The CDR3 covers 12 residues. As DNA, the CDR3 is TGTGCCAGCAGCCACCGCAGAGAGACCCAGTACTTC. Translation: CASSHRRETQYF.

A few counts support this clonotype. This chain connects TRBV12-3 or TRBV12-4 to TRBJ1-2, with D tentatively TRBD1 (5 bases). This CDR3 is 15 amino acids long. Trimming stripped 1 base from V and 4 bases from J, with 13 bases between. The CDR3 bases are TGTGCCAGCAGTTTAGAGGCAGGGTCGGGCTATGGCTACACCTTC. Translation gives CASSLEAGSGYGYTF.

This clonotype has just a few counts. The CDR3 DNA reads TGTGCCAGCAATAGGAGGGTCGGAGAGACCCAGTACTTC. It codes for CASNRRVGETQYF. The chain carries TRBV14 and TRBJ2-5; D may be TRBD2 (6 bases). From germline, CDR1 is SGHDN and CDR2 FVKESK. The CDR3 loop spans 13 amino acids. V was shortened by 7 bases and J by 4 bases, with 13 bases between the two germline ends. Full variable domain (missing parts from reference TRBV14 and TRBJ2-5): EAGVTQFPSHSVIEKGQTVTLRCDPISGHDNLYWYRRVMGKEIKFLLHFVKESKQDESGMPNNRFLAERTGGTYSTLKVQPAELEDSGVYFCASNRRVGETQYFGPGTRLLVL.

In this sample, this clonotype turned up a few times. This rearrangement joins TRBV7-2 to TRBJ2-3; the match to TRBD1 covers 8 bases. This CDR3 region has 14 residues. CDR1 SGHTA and CDR2 FQGNSA come from the germline V gene. V lost 5 bases, J lost 6 bases, and 7 bases stayed unmatched. The DNA for the CDR3 is TGTGCCAGCAGCCTAGACCAGGGGGCCGATACGCAGTATTTT. It yields the protein CASSLDQGADTQYF.

The chain employs TRBV10-3 and TRBJ2-5, with D hard to call. Trimming removed 10 bases at V and 0 bases at J, with 9 bases between. This CDR3 is built from 12 residues. Germline V gene lookup returns CDR1 ENHRY and CDR2 SYGVKD. The CDR3 DNA is TGTGCCACCGCGTTGTACCAAGAGACCCAGTACTTC. This gives the protein CATALYQETQYF.